What follows are 30 T cell receptor beta chains derived from one specimen sequenced in a study of shared clonotypes between healthy human individuals. Naive CD8 cells lacked CD45RO, underwent positive selection for CCR7 and left out terminally differentiated effector memory CD45RA+ cells. TCRdb keeps only in-frame clones here, not all; method: immunoSEQ multiplex PCR. Of around 1.9 million clones listed, 85% to 95% are singletons. Sequenced input: naive CD8+ T cells from PBMCs. Receptor source: a man aged 18 to 30 in good health. Some clones in this sample may be carry-over from other donors' samples.

V gene TRBV2 combines with J gene TRBJ1-5; the match to TRBD1 covers 7 bases. V lost 6 bases to trimming and J lost 7 bases; unmatched junction nucleotides: 3. Germline CDR1 reads SNHLY; CDR2 reads FYNNEI. This CDR3 is built from 12 residues. CDR3 in DNA: TGTGCCAGCAGGGACAGGTGGCAGCCCCAGCATTTT. Translated, it gives CASRDRWQPQHF. Filled out from reference TRBV2 and TRBJ1-5, the complete variable domain reads EPEVTQTPSHQVTQMGQEVILRCVPISNHLYFYWYRQILGQKVEFLVSFYNNEISEKSEIFDDQFSVERPDGSNFTLKIRSTKLEDSAMYFCASRDRWQPQHFGDGTRLSIL.

The chain combines TRBV4-1 with TRBJ2-3; 7 bases match TRBD2. The germline gives CDR1 MGHRA, CDR2 YSYEKL. The CDR3 covers 13 residues. The trim removed 8 bases at V and 4 bases at J, leaving 6 bases unmatched. The CDR3 DNA reads TGCGCCAGCGGACGTCGGGGGGCAGATACGCAGTATTTT. It translates to CASGRRGADTQYF.

The gene calls are TRBV19 and TRBJ2-7; D possibly corresponds to TRBD2 (6 bases). Germline lookup yields CDR1 LNHDA and CDR2 SQIVND (reference sequence). The CDR3 spans 14 residues. The V and J ends lost 4 bases and 2 bases respectively, with 12 bases between them. The CDR3 DNA is TGTGCCAGTAGTAGGTCAGGCGGGACCTACGAGCAGTACTTC. This sequence encodes CASSRSGGTYEQYF.

This chain uses TRBV18 with TRBJ2-7; TRBD2 might be the D (5 bases). Per the germline V gene, CDR1 is KGHSH and CDR2 is LQKENI. The CDR3 extends over 14 amino acids. Trimming took off 2 bases at V and 1 base at J, with 9 bases between the two ends. As DNA, the CDR3 is TGTGCCAGCTCACCAACTAGGGAGTCCTACGAGCAGTACTTC. It codes for CASSPTRESYEQYF.

This rearrangement joins TRBV19 to TRBJ1-4; TRBD1 matches 8 bases. V lost 6 bases, J lost 3 bases, and 3 bases stayed unmatched. CDR3 length equals 14 residues. Germline CDR1 and CDR2: LNHDA and SQIVND (reference sequence). CDR3 nucleotides: TGTGCCAGTAGCAGCAGGGGGCCTAATGAAAAACTGTTTTTT. Its translation: CASSSRGPNEKLFF.

As regards this clone: Other DNA sequences in this sample translate to the same CDR3. V usage is TRBV27 and J usage is TRBJ2-1; tentatively, D is TRBD1 (6 bases). Trimming took off 1 base at V and 6 bases at J, with 7 bases between the two ends. The CDR3 extends over 13 amino acids. The germline gives CDR1 MNHEY, CDR2 SMNVEV (reference sequence). CDR3 DNA: TGTGCCAGCAGTTTATTACAGGGCAATGAGCAGTTCTTC. The encoded protein is CASSLLQGNEQFF.

The rearrangement uses TRBV6-6 and TRBJ2-1, with a tentative D call TRBD1 (6 bases). The germline gives CDR1 MNHNY, CDR2 SVGAGI (reference sequence). The CDR3 runs to 15 residues. The V and J ends lost 4 bases and 5 bases respectively, with 15 bases between them. The CDR3, as DNA: TGTGCCAGCAGTTCTGCCAGGGGATCGAACAATGAGCAGTTCTTC. Encoded protein: CASSSARGSNNEQFF.

The chain links TRBV18 to TRBJ2-2, with D possibly being TRBD1 (6 bases). Trimming removed 6 bases at V and 5 bases at J, with 22 bases between. Per the germline V gene, CDR1 is KGHSH and CDR2 is LQKENI. The CDR3 loop spans 17 amino acids. The CDR3 DNA reads TGTGCCAGCTCCCTCAGACGATCCGGGACAAATACCGGGGAGCTGTTTTTT. It yields the protein CASSLRRSGTNTGELFF.

This chain uses TRBV7-9 with TRBJ2-5, with D hard to call. Per the germline V gene, CDR1 is SEHNR and CDR2 is FQNEAQ (reference sequence). The CDR3 totals 13 residues. V shed 5 bases and J shed 3 bases, with 10 bases lying between them. For the CDR3, the DNA is TGTGCCAGCAGCCCTGTGGGGAAAGAGACCCAGTACTTC. Translating it yields CASSPVGKETQYF.

The CDR3 reads CASTPGQGAYEQYF. Here the CDR3 DNA reads TGTGCCAGCACCCCGGGACAGGGGGCCTACGAGCAGTACTTC. The rearrangement joins TRBV7-8 to TRBJ2-7; TRBD1 agrees at 11 bases. The CDR3 is 14 amino acids. Germline loops: CDR1 SGHVS, CDR2 FQNEAQ. V lost 7 bases, J lost 2 bases, and 4 bases stayed unmatched. The full variable domain, with the rest looked up from reference TRBV7-8 and TRBJ2-7, is GAGVSQSPRYKVAKRGQDVALRCDPISGHVSLFWYQQALGQGPEFLTYFQNEAQLDKSGLPSDRFFAERPEGSVSTLKIQRTQQEDSAVYLCASTPGQGAYEQYFGPGTRLTVT.

This rearrangement joins TRBV7-9 to TRBJ1-1, with D uncertain. The CDR3 runs to 14 residues. The germline gives CDR1 SEHNR, CDR2 FQNEAQ (reference sequence). V lost 2 bases and J lost 11, with 18 bases in between. DNA of the CDR3: TGTGCCAGCAGCTTACCAACAGCCCCCGCTTGGGCTTTCTTT. The encoded protein is CASSLPTAPAWAFF.

The chain joins TRBV11-2 to TRBJ2-1; TRBD2 agrees at 12 bases. CDR1 and CDR2 from the germline V gene are SGHAT and FQNNGV. J lost 3 bases, V lost 2 bases, and 5 bases had no gene match. CDR3 length: 17 amino acids. CDR3 amino acids: CASSLWLAGGGYNEQFF. CDR3 bases: TGTGCCAGCAGCTTATGGCTAGCGGGAGGGGGCTACAATGAGCAGTTCTTC.

The chain uses TRBV27 and TRBJ1-2; D may be TRBD1 (5 bases). CDR1 and CDR2 (germline): MNHEY, SMNVEV (reference sequence). The length of the CDR3 is 14 residues. The ends were cut back, 6 bases at V and 9 bases at J, with 20 bases in the middle. CDR3 residues: CASSENPGPGSYTF. CDR3 bases: TGTGCCAGCAGCGAAAATCCGGGACCCGGGAGCTACACCTTC.

This clone was recorded only once. This chain connects TRBV27 to TRBJ2-7; D unclear. CDR3 length: 18 residues. The V end lost 2 bases, the J end lost 2 bases, and 22 bases lay between the germline ends. Germline loops: CDR1 MNHEY, CDR2 SMNVEV (reference sequence). The CDR3 nucleotides read TGTGCCAGCAGTTTAATGCCTGCCATAGATCGGGTCCCCTACGAGCAGTACTTC. The encoded protein is CASSLMPAIDRVPYEQYF.

V gene TRBV2 combines with J gene TRBJ2-5; unclear D gene. Germline CDR1 reads SNHLY; CDR2 reads FYNNEI. The V end lost 7 bases, the J end lost 0 bases, and 9 bases lay between the germline ends. CDR3 size: 13 residues. This chain's CDR3 is CASTEMYQETQYF. CDR3 nucleotides: TGTGCCAGCACGGAGATGTACCAAGAGACCCAGTACTTC.

The CDR3 here is CASSHGSTSGRASDTQYF. CDR3 bases: TGTGCCAGCAGCCATGGTTCGACTAGCGGGAGGGCCTCAGATACGCAGTATTTT. The J gene is TRBJ2-3, the V gene TRBV14; 14 nucleotides agree with TRBD2. Losses at the gene ends were 3 bases for V and 4 bases for J; bases not matched to a gene: 9. Germline CDR1 is SGHDN and CDR2 is FVKESK. The CDR3 spans 18 residues.

J is TRBJ1-5 and V is TRBV9; maybe TRBD1 (6 bases). CDR3 length: 15 residues. With 0 bases removed from V and 6 bases from J, the gap between germline ends came to 13 bases. Germline CDR1 SGDLS, CDR2 YYNGEE. The CDR3 is CASSVAGGAGQPQHF. CDR3 nucleotide sequence: TGTGCCAGCAGCGTAGCTGGGGGCGCGGGTCAGCCCCAGCATTTT.

This clone was found once. The chain's CDR3 is CASSSRRELLYEQYF. The CDR3 nucleotides read TGTGCCAGCAGTTCGAGGCGGGAACTACTATACGAGCAGTACTTC. This rearrangement joins TRBV28 to TRBJ2-7, with D possibly TRBD2 on 6 matching bases. This CDR3 has 15 residues. Germline CDR1 and CDR2: MDHEN and SYDVKM. V was pared by 4 bases and J by 4 bases, with 17 bases between. The full variable domain, completed using reference TRBV28 and TRBJ2-7, is DVKVTQSSRYLVKRTGEKVFLECVQDMDHENMFWYRQDPGLGLRLIYFSYDVKMKEKGDIPEGYSVSREKKERFSLILESASTNQTSMYLCASSSRRELLYEQYFGPGTRLTVT.

The CDR3 protein is CASSSHPRRARGYTF. The CDR3, as DNA: TGTGCCAGCAGTTCCCACCCGCGGCGGGCTAGGGGCTACACCTTC. This sequence joins TRBV6-5 and TRBJ1-2; no firm D call. CDR1 MNHEY and CDR2 SVGAGI come from the germline V gene. This CDR3 has 15 amino acids. Trimming removed 4 bases at V and 8 bases at J, with 20 bases between.

The chain employs TRBV27 and TRBJ1-5; D gene uncertain. The V end was cut by 2 bases, the J end by 1 base, with 9 bases between. Germline V gene sequence: CDR1 MNHEY, CDR2 SMNVEV (reference sequence). The CDR3 sequence is 15 residues long. The CDR3 DNA is TGTGCCAGCAGTTTAGTGGGAAGGAGCAATCAGCCCCAGCATTTT. It translates to CASSLVGRSNQPQHF.

The chain couples TRBV29-1 to TRBJ1-2, with 8 bases fitting TRBD1. CDR1 and CDR2 (germline): SQVTM, ANQGSEA. J was trimmed by 4 bases and V by 6 bases; bases with no gene match: 10. The CDR3 is made up of 14 amino acids. As DNA, the CDR3 is TGCAGCGTCATCCAGGGGGCGCAGGGCTATGGCTACACCTTC. Residues: CSVIQGAQGYGYTF.

CDR3 DNA sequence: TGCAGCGTTGGAAGGACAGCCCCATCCACCGGGGAGCTGTTTTTT. It specifies CSVGRTAPSTGELFF. The chain links TRBV29-1 to TRBJ2-2, with D perhaps TRBD1 (6 bases). V shed 4 bases and J shed 4 bases, with 16 bases lying between them. From germline, CDR1 is SQVTM and CDR2 ANQGSEA. The CDR3 covers 15 residues.

The CDR3 sequence: CASSLVHRTSGGSYEQYF. CDR3 sequence (DNA): TGTGCCAGCAGCTTAGTACATCGGACTAGCGGGGGGTCCTACGAGCAGTACTTC. The chain uses TRBV13 and TRBJ2-7; 14 nucleotides align to TRBD2. Germline CDR1 PRHDT, CDR2 FYEKMQ (reference sequence). With 1 base clipped from V and 1 base from J, the junction kept 6 bases outside the gene matches. The CDR3 sequence is 18 residues long.

J is TRBJ2-7 and V is TRBV30; 8 positions match TRBD1. With 2 bases clipped from V and 4 bases from J, the junction kept 10 bases outside the gene matches. This CDR3 is 15 amino acids long. Germline V CDR1 and CDR2: GTSNPN, SVGIG (reference sequence). In DNA, the CDR3 is TGTGCCTGGAGTCCAAGACAGGGGAGGTGGTACGAGCAGTACTTC. Its translation: CAWSPRQGRWYEQYF.

For the CDR3, the DNA is TGTGCCAGCAGTTTCCGGGGTAGGACAGATACGCAGTATTTT. This sequence encodes CASSFRGRTDTQYF. The V call is TRBV5-4, the J call TRBJ2-3, with D maybe TRBD2 (5 bases). The V end lost 5 bases, the J end lost 3 bases, and 13 bases lay between the germline ends. Germline CDR1 and CDR2: SGHNT and YYREEE (reference sequence). This CDR3 is built from 14 residues.

Comments on this clone: This sample includes further DNA sequences coding for the same CDR3. The V call is TRBV10-3, the J call TRBJ2-3; TRBD2 aligns across 7 bases. Trimming removed 2 bases from V and 1 base from J; junction bases left unmatched: 3. Per germline, CDR1 ENHRY and CDR2 SYGVKD. The CDR3 sequence is 15 residues long. CDR3: CAISEPSGGTDTQYF. The CDR3 DNA follows: TGTGCCATCAGTGAGCCAAGCGGGGGCACAGATACGCAGTATTTT.

The chain joins TRBV30 to TRBJ1-1; D may be TRBD1 (5 bases). CDR3 length: 11 amino acids. Germline V gene lookup returns CDR1 GTSNPN and CDR2 SVGIG (reference sequence). The ends were cut back, 0 bases at V and 8 bases at J, with 7 bases in the middle. The CDR3 loop is CAWSVGPEAFF. Here the CDR3 DNA reads TGTGCCTGGAGTGTGGGGCCCGAAGCTTTCTTT. The entire variable domain, with the rest obtained from reference TRBV30 and TRBJ1-1, is as follows: SQTIHQWPATLVQPVGSPLSLECTVEGTSNPNLYWYRQAAGRGLQLLFYSVGIGQISSEVPQNLSASRPQDRQFILSSKKLLLSDSGFYLCAWSVGPEAFFGQGTRLTVV.

The chain links TRBV27 to TRBJ2-7; 10 bases are shared with TRBD2. Per germline, CDR1 MNHEY and CDR2 SMNVEV (reference sequence). The V segment lost 6 bases and the J segment 3 bases; nucleotides outside the gene matches: 8. The CDR3 is 15 amino acids. CDR3 in amino acids: CASRIQAGGYYEQYF. For the CDR3, the DNA is TGTGCCAGCAGGATCCAAGCGGGAGGGTACTACGAGCAGTACTTC.

The chain carries TRBV6-5 and TRBJ2-7; D is possibly TRBD1 (6 bases). This CDR3 is built from 15 residues. Trimming took 4 bases from V and 1 from J, leaving 14 bases between them. Germline V gives CDR1 MNHEY, CDR2 SVGAGI. The CDR3 DNA reads as TGTGCCAGCAGTTTGGGGCAGGGGTTGTCCTACGAGCAGTACTTC. Translated, it gives CASSLGQGLSYEQYF.

V is TRBV11-2 and J is TRBJ2-7; TRBD1 is a possible D gene (6 bases). V lost 1 base and J 7 bases, leaving 14 bases between the germline ends. The CDR3 runs 14 residues. CDR1 is SGHAT, CDR2 FQNNGV, per germline. CDR3 DNA: TGTGCCAGCAGCTTAGGGGCAGGGGTTAATGAGCAGTACTTC. Protein sequence: CASSLGAGVNEQYF.